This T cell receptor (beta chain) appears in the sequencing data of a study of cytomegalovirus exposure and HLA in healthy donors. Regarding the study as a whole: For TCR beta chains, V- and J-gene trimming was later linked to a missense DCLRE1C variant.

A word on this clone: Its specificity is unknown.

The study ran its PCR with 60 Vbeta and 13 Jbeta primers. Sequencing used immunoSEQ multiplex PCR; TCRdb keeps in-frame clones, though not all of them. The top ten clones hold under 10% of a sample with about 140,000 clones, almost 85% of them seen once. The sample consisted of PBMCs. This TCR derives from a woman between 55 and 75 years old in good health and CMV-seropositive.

CDR3 loop: CASSLGTGIQPQHF. CDR3 DNA: TGTGCCAGTAGCCTAGGGACAGGGATTCAGCCCCAGCATTTT. V usage is TRBV19 and J usage is TRBJ1-5; the match to TRBD1 covers 9 bases. After removal of 6 bases from V and 6 bases from J, the junction contained 6 bases not matched to a gene. Germline-derived CDR1 and CDR2 are LNHDA and SQIVND (reference sequence). The CDR3 contains 14 residues.